Listed here are 14 T cell receptor beta chains from one sample, sequenced in a study of glioma-infiltrating T cells. TCR alpha and beta CDR3 regions were amplified from RNA using iRepertoire nested multiplex PCR. TCRdb itself ran the multiplex PCR reads through MiXCR, one entry per CDR3 protein. The table has 93,000 or so distinct CDR3 sequences, 29% seen once. Sequences were obtained from glioma tissue, nonneoplastic brain tissue, or PBMCs (not recorded which). Source of these receptors: a human donor with low-grade glioma or glioblastoma, undergoing nonglioma brain surgery, or in good health (not recorded which).

This clonotype has at least ten counts. The rearrangement joins TRBV27 to TRBJ2-7; possible D gene TRBD1, 5 bases. The CDR3 sequence is 11 residues long. Germline V gene lookup returns CDR1 MNHEY and CDR2 SMNVEV (reference sequence). V shed 11 bases and J shed 4 bases, with 12 bases lying between them. In nucleotides, the CDR3 is TGTGCCTCCCAAGGGGCGTACGAGCAGTACTTC. Its translation is CASQGAYEQYF.

A remark on this clonotype: Just one base apart from a much larger clone, this may be a read error. V usage is TRBV28 and J usage is TRBJ2-7, with D maybe TRBD2 (5 bases). The CDR3 extends over 15 amino acids. Germline loops: CDR1 MDHEN, CDR2 SYDVKM. CDR3 bases: TGTGCCAGCAGTTCCCTCTTGGAGGTGGCCTACGAGCAGAACTTC. Its translation: CASSSLLEVAYEQNF.

On this clonotype itself: This may arise from a read error, as a much more abundant clone is one base away. V usage is TRBV6-1 and J usage is TRBJ2-4; D is perhaps TRBD1 (5 bases). The CDR3 is 13 amino acids. V lost 6 bases, J lost 9 bases, and 15 bases lay in between. The V gene's germline CDR1 is MNHNS and CDR2 SASEGT. The CDR3 loop reads CASSRQGWSIQYF. As DNA, the CDR3 is TGTGCCAGCAGCCGTCAGGGTTGGAGCATTCAGTACTTC.

This clonotype occurred many times. The chain combines TRBV28 with TRBJ1-1; D not certain. Germline V lookup: CDR1 MDHEN, CDR2 SYDVKM. Trimming removed 1 base from V and 6 bases from J, with 6 bases in between. There are 12 residues in the CDR3. The CDR3 DNA reads TGTGCCAGCAGTTTATTGGGGTCTGAAGCTTTCTTT. This sequence encodes CASSLLGSEAFF. Using reference TRBV28 and TRBJ1-1 for the parts outside the CDR3, the full variable domain is DVKVTQSSRYLVKRTGEKVFLECVQDMDHENMFWYRQDPGLGLRLIYFSYDVKMKEKGDIPEGYSVSREKKERFSLILESASTNQTSMYLCASSLLGSEAFFGQGTRLTVV.

The chain uses TRBV12-3 or TRBV12-4 and TRBJ2-3; D perhaps matches TRBD1 (6 bases). Trimming stripped 6 bases from V and 0 bases from J, with 16 bases between. The CDR3 sequence is 16 residues long. The CDR3 here is CASSSGQHTSTDTQYF. CDR3 sequence (DNA): TGTGCCAGCAGCTCCGGACAGCATACTAGCACAGATACGCAGTATTTT.

This clonotype came up many times. CDR3 DNA: TGTGCCAGCATCGAGACAGGGCGGGGGAACACTGAAGCTTTCTTT. Protein product: CASIETGRGNTEAFF. V gene TRBV6-1 combines with J gene TRBJ1-1; 7 nucleotides agree with TRBD1. Germline loops: CDR1 MNHNS, CDR2 SASEGT. V lost 7 bases to trimming and J lost 1 base; unmatched junction nucleotides: 9. This CDR3 is built from 15 residues.

This clonotype was picked up a small number of times. The CDR3 nucleotides read TGTGCCAGTGGTAAAAGGACTAGCGGCTACAATGAGCAGTTCTTC. Protein sequence: CASGKRTSGYNEQFF. This rearrangement joins TRBV19 to TRBJ2-1; 10 bases are a match to TRBD2. The CDR3 has 15 residues. The germline CDR1 and CDR2 sequences are LNHDA and SQIVND (reference sequence). The J segment lost 3 bases and the V segment lost 8 bases, leaving 7 bases of the junction unmatched.

As for this clonotype: A much bigger clone sits one base away, suggesting this may be a read error. V gene TRBV15 combines with J gene TRBJ2-7; the D is unclear. The CDR3 is 14 amino acids. V lost 3 bases to trimming and J lost 6 bases, with 15 bases between them. From germline, CDR1 is LNHNV and CDR2 YYDKDF (reference sequence). The CDR3 reads CATSSLSGPCEQYF. The CDR3, as DNA: TGTGCCACCAGCAGCCTCTCCGGTCCCTGCGAGCAGTACTTC.

About this clonotype: No conserved phenylalanine or tryptophan is present at the end of the CDR3, so a read error is the likely explanation. V gene TRBV7-2 combines with J gene TRBJ1-2; D remains unclear. The CDR3 is 14 residues long. The V and J ends lost 5 bases and 2 bases respectively, with 12 bases between them. Germline CDR1 reads SGHTA; CDR2 reads FQGNSA. CDR3 nucleotide sequence: TGTGCCAGCAGCCCAAGGGTATACAACTATGGCTACACCCTC. Its protein product is CASSPRVYNYGYTL.

This clonotype appeared many times. This chain uses TRBV6-1 with TRBJ1-2; D is unresolved. V gave up 6 bases and J gave up 8 bases, with 16 bases separating them. CDR1 is MNHNS, CDR2 SASEGT, per germline. The CDR3 totals 13 residues. The CDR3 spells CASSLDGLRGYTF. The CDR3 DNA reads as TGTGCCAGCAGCCTGGACGGACTGAGGGGCTACACCTTC.

This chain links TRBV9 with TRBJ1-3; a possible D gene is TRBD1 (5 bases). With 2 bases removed from V and 0 bases from J, the gap between germline ends came to 12 bases. CDR3 length: 16 amino acids. Germline assignment: CDR1 SGDLS and CDR2 YYNGEE. Here the CDR3 reads CASSVRDRYSGNTIYF. CDR3 DNA sequence: TGTGCCAGCAGCGTCCGGGACCGCTACTCTGGAAACACCATATATTTT.

On this clonotype itself: A much larger clone sits a single nucleotide away, making a read error possible. The rearrangement uses TRBV20-1 and TRBJ2-7; 15 nucleotides match TRBD2. The CDR3 is 17 amino acids. Germline values: CDR1 DFQATT, CDR2 SNEGSKA (reference sequence). V lost 5 bases, J lost 2 bases, and 10 bases stayed unmatched. Written as DNA, the CDR3 is TGCAGTGCTCTCTCCGGGACTAGCGGGGGGCCCCCCTACGAGCAGTACTTC. It is translated as CSALSGTSGGPPYEQYF.

The chain carries TRBV24-1 and TRBJ2-1, with a possible D match to TRBD1 (5 bases). The J call is uncertain, as TRBJ2-7 better fits the DNA end. The CDR3 loop spans 17 amino acids. Germline V gives CDR1 KGHDR, CDR2 SFDVKD. CDR3 DNA: TGTGCCACCAGTGAGCGGCGAGGACAAAGCTCCTACAATGAGCAGTACTTC. Translating gives CATSERRGQSSYNEQYF.

This clonotype was recorded many times. A read error may explain this, as a much larger clone is one base away. The chain uses TRBV2 and TRBJ2-3; 11 nucleotides match TRBD2. The CDR3 spans 14 residues. Germline CDR1 and CDR2: SNHLY and FYNNEI. V shed 4 bases, J shed 5 bases, and the junction held 2 bases outside the gene matches. The CDR3 nucleotides are TGTGCCAGCAGTGGACTAGCGGGGATAGATACGCAGTATTTT. It is translated as CASSGLAGIDTQYF.